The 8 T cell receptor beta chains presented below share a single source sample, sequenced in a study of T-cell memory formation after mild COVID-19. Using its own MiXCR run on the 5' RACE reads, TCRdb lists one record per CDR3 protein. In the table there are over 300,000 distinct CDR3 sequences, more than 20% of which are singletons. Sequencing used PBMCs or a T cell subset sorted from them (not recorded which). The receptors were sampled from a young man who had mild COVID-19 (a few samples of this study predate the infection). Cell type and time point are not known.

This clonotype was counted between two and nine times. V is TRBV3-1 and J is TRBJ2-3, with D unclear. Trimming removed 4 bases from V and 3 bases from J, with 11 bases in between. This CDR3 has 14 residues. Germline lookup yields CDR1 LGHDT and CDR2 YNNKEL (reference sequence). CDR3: CASSLQFITDTQYF. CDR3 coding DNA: TGTGCCAGCAGCCTTCAATTCATAACAGATACGCAGTATTTT.

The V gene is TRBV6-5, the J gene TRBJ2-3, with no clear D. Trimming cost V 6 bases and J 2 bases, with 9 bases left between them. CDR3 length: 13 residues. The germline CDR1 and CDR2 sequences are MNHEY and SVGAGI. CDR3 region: CASSSRHTDTQYF. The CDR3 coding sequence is TGTGCCAGCAGCTCTAGGCACACAGATACGCAGTATTTT.

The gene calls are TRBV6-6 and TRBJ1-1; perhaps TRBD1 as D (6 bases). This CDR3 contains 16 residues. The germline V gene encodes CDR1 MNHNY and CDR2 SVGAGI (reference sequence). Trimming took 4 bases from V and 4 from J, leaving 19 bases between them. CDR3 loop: CASSSAGTPRGTEAFF. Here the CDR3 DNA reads TGTGCCAGCAGTTCAGCAGGGACACCAAGGGGCACTGAAGCTTTCTTT.

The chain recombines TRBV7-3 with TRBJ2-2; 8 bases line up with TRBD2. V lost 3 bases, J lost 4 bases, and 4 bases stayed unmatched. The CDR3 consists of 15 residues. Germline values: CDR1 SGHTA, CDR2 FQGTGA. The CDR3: CASSFGGAGTGELFF. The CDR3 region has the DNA TGTGCCAGCAGCTTCGGGGGGGCGGGCACCGGGGAGCTGTTTTTT.

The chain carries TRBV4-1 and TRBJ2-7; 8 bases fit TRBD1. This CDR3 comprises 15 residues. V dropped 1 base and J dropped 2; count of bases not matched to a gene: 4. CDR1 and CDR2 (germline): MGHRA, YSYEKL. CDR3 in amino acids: CASSQVQGGPYEQYF. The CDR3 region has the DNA TGCGCCAGCAGCCAAGTACAGGGGGGACCCTACGAGCAGTACTTC.

The CDR3 sequence is CASSERGAQQDV. For the CDR3, the DNA is TGTGCCAGCAGTGAGAGAGGGGCCCAACAAGACGTC. This chain links TRBV6-1 with TRBJ2-7; either TRBD1 or TRBD2 may supply D (5 bases each). The CDR3 loop spans 12 amino acids. Germline V lookup: CDR1 MNHNS, CDR2 SASEGT.

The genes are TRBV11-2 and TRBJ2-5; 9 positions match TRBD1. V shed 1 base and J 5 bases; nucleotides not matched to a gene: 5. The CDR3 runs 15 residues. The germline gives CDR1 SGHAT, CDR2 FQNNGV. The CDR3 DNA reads TGTGCCAGCAGCTTAGCCCGGGACAGGGTGGAGACCCAGTACTTC. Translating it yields CASSLARDRVETQYF. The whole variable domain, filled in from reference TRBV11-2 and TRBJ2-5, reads EAGVAQSPRYKIIEKRQSVAFWCNPISGHATLYWYQQILGQGPKLLIQFQNNGVVDDSQLPKDRFSAERLKGVDSTLKIQPAKLEDSAVYLCASSLARDRVETQYFGPGTRLLVL.

The CDR3 nucleotides read TGTGCCAGCAGTTACGTGAGTGGGACTGAAGCTTTCTTT. This gives the protein CASSYVSGTEAFF. The chain has TRBV6-5 and TRBJ1-1; D is unclear. The CDR3 spans 13 residues. V lost 2 bases, J lost 5 bases, and 9 bases lay in between. Germline CDR1 and CDR2: MNHEY and SVGAGI.